These T cell receptor beta chains were read from a single sample in a study of blood T cell repertoires in COVID-19. Produced via immunoSEQ multiplex PCR; TCRdb's table is partial and in-frame only. The data show about 94,000 clones, 80% seen once. The sequenced material came from peripheral blood. The receptors were sampled from a woman of 80 years or more with acute or convalescent COVID-19. Each CDR3 is given with its conserved first and last residue. A D gene is named only where the DNA matches it firmly. Clone size is stated in some rows and not others, as once, few, many or a class when expanded.

D: TRBD2; V: TRBV19; J: TRBJ2-6; size: -; DNA: TGTGCCAGTAGTAAAACTAGCGGGAGGGCCTCTGGGGCCAACGTCCTGACTTTC; CDR3: CASSKTSGRASGANVLTF
D: -; V: TRBV5-4; J: TRBJ2-5; size: -; DNA: TGTGCCAGCAGCTTGGGGGGACAATCGGGAGAGACCCAGTACTTC; CDR3: CASSLGGQSGETQYF
D: TRBD2; V: TRBV19; J: TRBJ2-3; size: -; DNA: TGTGCCAGCGCCAGCGGTAGCGGGGGGGTTGATACGCAGTATTTT; CDR3: CASASGSGGVDTQYF
D: TRBD1; V: TRBV5-4; J: TRBJ2-7; size: -; DNA: TGTGCCAGCACCGGGGACAGGGTCGGCTTCGAGCAGTACTTC; CDR3: CASTGDRVGFEQYF
D: -; V: TRBV3-1/TRBV3-2; J: TRBJ2-2; size: -; DNA: TGTGCCAGCAGCCAAGATCTAAGGGGGGGGTTCGTCACCGGGGAGCTGTTTTTT; CDR3: CASSQDLRGGFVTGELFF
D: -; V: TRBV6-5; J: TRBJ1-1; size: -; DNA: TGTGCCAGCAGGGGAGCCACCGCTGAAGCTTTCTTT; CDR3: CASRGATAEAFF
D: -; V: TRBV5-1; J: TRBJ2-5; size: -; DNA: TGCGCCAGCAGCTTAGGCTTCGGGACGGGACATAAGGAGACCCAGTACTTC; CDR3: CASSLGFGTGHKETQYF
D: TRBD1; V: TRBV2; J: TRBJ2-5; size: -; DNA: TGTGCCAGCAGCCCTTGGGTAGGGGGCAACCAAGAGACCCAGTACTTC; CDR3: CASSPWVGGNQETQYF
D: -; V: TRBV29-1; J: TRBJ2-3; size: -; DNA: TGCAGCGCTGACAGTTACGGCACAGATACGCAGTATTTT; CDR3: CSADSYGTDTQYF
D: -; V: TRBV7-9; J: TRBJ1-5; size: -; DNA: TGTGCCAGCAGCAGTCAGGGATATCAGCCCCAGCATTTT; CDR3: CASSSQGYQPQHF
D: -; V: TRBV21-1; J: TRBJ1-3; size: -; DNA: TGTGCCAGCAGCAAAGAGGCCAGGCTACTTTCTGGAAACACCATATATTTT; CDR3: CASSKEARLLSGNTIYF
D: TRBD1; V: TRBV5-6; J: TRBJ1-1; size: -; DNA: TGTGCCAGCAGCTGGGGGACAGGGGGTGCGGCTGAAGCTTTCTTT; CDR3: CASSWGTGGAAEAFF
D: -; V: TRBV29-1; J: TRBJ1-2; size: -; DNA: TGCAGCGTCCTTGGAGGGGGCTACACCTTC; CDR3: CSVLGGGYTF
D: TRBD1; V: TRBV7-2; J: TRBJ1-2; size: -; DNA: TGTGCCAGCAGCTCAAGGGGGACAGTGTCTAACTATGGCTACACCTTC; CDR3: CASSSRGTVSNYGYTF
D: -; V: TRBV5-1; J: TRBJ2-3; size: -; DNA: TGCGCCAGCAGCTGGCCCCCATCAGGAGGTAAAACAGATACGCAGTATTTT; CDR3: CASSWPPSGGKTDTQYF
D: -; V: TRBV10-3; J: TRBJ1-2; size: once; DNA: TGTGCCATCAGTGGGAACGGAGGGGATGACTACACCTTC; CDR3: CAISGNGGDDYTF
D: -; V: TRBV2; J: TRBJ1-1; size: -; DNA: TGTGCCAGCAGTGGGGGGGGGATGACTGAAGCTTTCTTT; CDR3: CASSGGGMTEAFF
D: -; V: TRBV5-1; J: TRBJ2-3; size: -; DNA: TGCGCCAGCAGCATCCTCGGGGGCACAGATACGCAGTATTTT; CDR3: CASSILGGTDTQYF
D: -; V: TRBV19; J: TRBJ2-3; size: -; DNA: TGTGCCAGTAGTATGTGGGGCGAGACTACGCAGTATTTT; CDR3: CASSMWGETTQYF
D: -; V: TRBV14; J: TRBJ1-1; size: -; DNA: TGTGCCAGCAGTCCCCCAGGGATGAACACTGAAGCTTTCTTT; CDR3: CASSPPGMNTEAFF
D: TRBD1; V: TRBV2; J: TRBJ1-3; size: few; DNA: TGTGCCAGCAGTACCCTCAGACAGGGGAACACCATATATTTT; CDR3: CASSTLRQGNTIYF
D: TRBD1; V: TRBV11-3; J: TRBJ1-3; size: -; DNA: TGTGCCAGCAGCTTAGATAACGGGACAGGGCTATTTTCTTCTGGAAACACCATATATTTT; CDR3: CASSLDNGTGLFSSGNTIYF
D: TRBD2; V: TRBV5-4; J: TRBJ2-3; size: -; DNA: TGTGCCAGCAGCCTGACTAGCGGGTACACAGATACGCAGTATTTT; CDR3: CASSLTSGYTDTQYF
D: -; V: TRBV7-9; J: TRBJ2-3; size: -; DNA: TGTGCCAGCAGCTTAGAGAACAGGCGCACAGATACGCAGTATTTT; CDR3: CASSLENRRTDTQYF
D: -; V: TRBV5-4; J: TRBJ1-1; size: many; DNA: TGTGCCAGCAGCTTGGAGGTCGCGGGGGCTGAAGCTTTCTTT; CDR3: CASSLEVAGAEAFF
D: TRBD1; V: TRBV19; J: TRBJ2-2; size: -; DNA: TGTGCCAGTAGTAACAGGGGGCGCGGCACCGGGGAGCTGTTTTTT; CDR3: CASSNRGRGTGELFF
D: -; V: TRBV6-2/TRBV6-3; J: TRBJ1-5; size: once; DNA: TGTGCCAGCAGTTACCCCAGGTCTAGCAATCAGCCCCAGCATTTT; CDR3: CASSYPRSSNQPQHF
D: TRBD1; V: TRBV4-1; J: TRBJ1-4; size: once; DNA: TGCGCCAGCAGCCACCCCGCGGGACAGGGTACAACTAATGAAAAACTGTTTTTT; CDR3: CASSHPAGQGTTNEKLFF
D: -; V: TRBV9; J: TRBJ1-3; size: -; DNA: TGTGCCAGCAGCACCCAAGGACTGAACTCTGGAAACACCATATATTTT; CDR3: CASSTQGLNSGNTIYF
D: -; V: TRBV9; J: TRBJ1-2; size: -; DNA: TGTGCCAGCTATCAGGGCCACTATGGCTACACCTTC; CDR3: CASYQGHYGYTF
D: -; V: TRBV10-2; J: TRBJ1-5; size: -; DNA: TGCGCCAGCAGTGACTTAAATCAGCCCCAGCATTTT; CDR3: CASSDLNQPQHF
D: -; V: TRBV20-1; J: TRBJ1-2; size: -; DNA: TGCAGTGCTAGTCCGGGGTATGGCTACACCTTC; CDR3: CSASPGYGYTF
D: TRBD1; V: TRBV6-5; J: TRBJ2-1; size: -; DNA: TGTGCCAGGAAACCGGGGACAGGGAGGCGGAATGAGCAGTTCTTC; CDR3: CARKPGTGRRNEQFF
D: -; V: TRBV7-3; J: TRBJ2-1; size: once; DNA: TGTGCCAGCAGCTTACAGGGAAAGAATGAGCAGTTCTTC; CDR3: CASSLQGKNEQFF
D: TRBD2; V: TRBV5-1; J: TRBJ2-7; size: -; DNA: TGCGCCAGCAGCTTGGGGATCGGGACTAGCCAGTTCGAGCAGTACTTC; CDR3: CASSLGIGTSQFEQYF
D: TRBD1; V: TRBV18; J: TRBJ2-2; size: few; DNA: TGTGCCAGCTCACCGGGACAGGCCACCGGGGAGCTGTTTTTT; CDR3: CASSPGQATGELFF
D: TRBD1; V: TRBV27; J: TRBJ1-2; size: once; DNA: TGTGCCAGCAGTTTATCGAACAGGGGAAGGTATGGCTACACCTTC; CDR3: CASSLSNRGRYGYTF